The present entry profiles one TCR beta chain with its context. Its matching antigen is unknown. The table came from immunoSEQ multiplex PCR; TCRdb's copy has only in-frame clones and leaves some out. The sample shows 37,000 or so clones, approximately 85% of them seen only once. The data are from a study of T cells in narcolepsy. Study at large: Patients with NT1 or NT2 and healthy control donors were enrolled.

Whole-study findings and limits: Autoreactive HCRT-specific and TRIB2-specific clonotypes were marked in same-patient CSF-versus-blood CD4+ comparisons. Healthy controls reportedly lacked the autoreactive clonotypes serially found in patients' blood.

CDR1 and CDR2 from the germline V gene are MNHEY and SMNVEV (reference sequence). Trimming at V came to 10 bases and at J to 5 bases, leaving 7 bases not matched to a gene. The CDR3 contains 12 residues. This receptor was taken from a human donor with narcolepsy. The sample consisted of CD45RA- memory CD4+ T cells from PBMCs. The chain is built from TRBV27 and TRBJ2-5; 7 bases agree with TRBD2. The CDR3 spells CATAREGETQYF. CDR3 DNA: TGTGCCACCGCCAGGGAGGGGGAGACCCAGTACTTC.